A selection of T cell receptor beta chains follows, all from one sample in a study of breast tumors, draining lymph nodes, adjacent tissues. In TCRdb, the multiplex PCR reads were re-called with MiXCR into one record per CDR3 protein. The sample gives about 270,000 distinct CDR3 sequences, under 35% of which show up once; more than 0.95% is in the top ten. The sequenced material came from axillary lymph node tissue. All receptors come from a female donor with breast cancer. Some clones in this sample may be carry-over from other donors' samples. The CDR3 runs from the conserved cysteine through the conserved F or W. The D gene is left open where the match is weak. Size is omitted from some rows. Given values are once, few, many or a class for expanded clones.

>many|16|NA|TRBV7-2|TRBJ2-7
TGTGCCAGCAGCTTACATGCCCGTGGCCATAAGCTCGAGCAGTACTTC
CASSLHARGHKLEQYF
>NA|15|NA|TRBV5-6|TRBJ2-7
TGTGCCAGCAGCTTTAGAGACAGAGAGGTCTACGAGCAGTACTTC
CASSFRDREVYEQYF
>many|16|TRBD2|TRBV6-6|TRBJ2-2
TGTGCCAGCAGTCTAACTAGCGGGGGAAACACCGGGGAGCTGTTTTTT
CASSLTSGGNTGELFF
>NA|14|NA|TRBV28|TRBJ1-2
TGTGCCAGCAGCCCGGGACGCGACTTATATGGCTACACCTTC
CASSPGRDLYGYTF
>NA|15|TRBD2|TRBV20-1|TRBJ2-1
TGCAGTGCTAGTCTAGCGGAGGGTCCTGGGGATGAGCAGTTCTTC
CSASLAEGPGDEQFF
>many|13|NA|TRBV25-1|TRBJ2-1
TGTGCCAGCAGCGATATGGGGGTTGGTGAGCAGTTCTTC
CASSDMGVGEQFF
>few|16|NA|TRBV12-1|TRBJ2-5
TGTGCCAGCAGCCTTAGACTAGCGGGAGAACGAGAGACCCAGTACTTC
CASSLRLAGERETQYF
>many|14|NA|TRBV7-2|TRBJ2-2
TGTGCCAGCAGCTCGTCCACGTATTCCGGGGAGCTGTTTTTT
CASSSSTYSGELFF
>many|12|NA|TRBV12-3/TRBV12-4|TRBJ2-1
TGTGCCAGCAGTGCCGGGCCTCGCGGGCAGTTCTTC
CASSAGPRGQFF
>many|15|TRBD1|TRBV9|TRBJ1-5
TGTGCCAGCAGCGTAGGGACAGGGGAGGGGCAGCCCCAGCATTTT
CASSVGTGEGQPQHF
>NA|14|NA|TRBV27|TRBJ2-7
TGTGCCAGCAGTTTAGGGGACGAAACCTACGAGCAGTACTTC
CASSLGDETYEQYF
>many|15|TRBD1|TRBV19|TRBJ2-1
TGTGCCAGTAGTATAGGGGGGACAGGGATCGATGAGCAGTTCTTC
CASSIGGTGIDEQFF
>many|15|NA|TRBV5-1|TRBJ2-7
TGCGCCAGCACCCAAACCTCTGACAGCGCCTACGAGCAGTACTTC
CASTQTSDSAYEQYF
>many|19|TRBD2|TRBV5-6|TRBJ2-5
TGTGCCAGCAGCCCCCGGGACCGGGGACTAGTGGGGGTACGAGAGACCCAGTACTTC
CASSPRDRGLVGVRETQYF
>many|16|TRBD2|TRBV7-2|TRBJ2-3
TGTGCCAGCAGCTTCAGGGCGGGAGGGCCAGGAGATACGCAGTATTTT
CASSFRAGGPGDTQYF
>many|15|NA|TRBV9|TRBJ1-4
TGTGCCAGCAGCGTAGAAGGGGCCACTAATGAAAAACTGTTTTTT
CASSVEGATNEKLFF
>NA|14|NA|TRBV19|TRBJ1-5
TGTGCCAGTAGTATTGCGGACTACAATCAGCCCCAGCATTTT
CASSIADYNQPQHF
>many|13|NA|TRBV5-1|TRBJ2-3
TGCGCCAGCAGCACTTCCGACCCAGATACGCAGTATTTT
CASSTSDPDTQYF
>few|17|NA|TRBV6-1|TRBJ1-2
TGTGCCAGCAGTCCCAACAAGGTGACCTCCGAGGGGTATGGCTACACCTTC
CASSPNKVTSEGYGYTF
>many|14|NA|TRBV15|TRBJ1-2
TGTGCCACCAGCAGAGAAGGCAGAAACTATGGCTACACCTTC
CATSREGRNYGYTF
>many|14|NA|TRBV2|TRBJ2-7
TGTGCCAGCAGCTTAACAGGGGGGGCCTACGAGCAGTACTTC
CASSLTGGAYEQYF
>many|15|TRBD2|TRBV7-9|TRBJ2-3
TGTGCCAGCAGCTTACTCATTAGCGGGTCGGATACGCAGTATTTT
CASSLLISGSDTQYF
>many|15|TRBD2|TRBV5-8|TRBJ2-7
TGTGCCAGCAGCTTGGCGAGCGGGAGAGACTACGAGCAGTACTTC
CASSLASGRDYEQYF
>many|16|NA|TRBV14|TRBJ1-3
TGTGCCAGCAGCCAAGTGGGGGCAGGGACTGGAAACACCATATATTTT
CASSQVGAGTGNTIYF
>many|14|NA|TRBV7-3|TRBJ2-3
TGTGCCAGCAGCTTAAACAGGGCAACAGATACGCAGTATTTT
CASSLNRATDTQYF
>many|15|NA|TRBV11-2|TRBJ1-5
TGTGCCAGCAGCTTAGGTGGGGGGGTCGGGGAGCCCCAGCATTTT
CASSLGGGVGEPQHF
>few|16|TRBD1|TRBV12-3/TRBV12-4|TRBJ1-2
TGTGCCAGCGGGACCGGGACAGGGGCCTTTAACTATGGCTACACCTTC
CASGTGTGAFNYGYTF
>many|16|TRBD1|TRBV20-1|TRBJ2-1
TGCAGTGCTAGACGCCGGGGGACAGGGAGGGGGAATGAGCAGTTCTTC
CSARRRGTGRGNEQFF
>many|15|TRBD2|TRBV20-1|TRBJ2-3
TGCAGTGCCCAAAGACTAGCGGGAGGATCTGATACGCAGTATTTT
CSAQRLAGGSDTQYF
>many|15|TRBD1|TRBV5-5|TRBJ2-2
TGTGCCAGCAGCTCCGGGACAGGGGTCGTCGGGGAGCTGTTTTTT
CASSSGTGVVGELFF
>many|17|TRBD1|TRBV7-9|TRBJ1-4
TGTGCCAGCAGCCCCTTCCGGGACAGCGTAGGGGATGAAAAACTGTTTTTT
CASSPFRDSVGDEKLFF
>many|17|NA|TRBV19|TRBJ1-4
TGTGCCAGTAGTATTCCAGGGGATGGGGCAACTAATGAAAAACTGTTTTTT
CASSIPGDGATNEKLFF
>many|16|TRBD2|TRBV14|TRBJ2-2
TGTGCCAGCAGCCAAGCTAGCGGGAATCCCACCGGGGAGCTGTTTTTT
CASSQASGNPTGELFF